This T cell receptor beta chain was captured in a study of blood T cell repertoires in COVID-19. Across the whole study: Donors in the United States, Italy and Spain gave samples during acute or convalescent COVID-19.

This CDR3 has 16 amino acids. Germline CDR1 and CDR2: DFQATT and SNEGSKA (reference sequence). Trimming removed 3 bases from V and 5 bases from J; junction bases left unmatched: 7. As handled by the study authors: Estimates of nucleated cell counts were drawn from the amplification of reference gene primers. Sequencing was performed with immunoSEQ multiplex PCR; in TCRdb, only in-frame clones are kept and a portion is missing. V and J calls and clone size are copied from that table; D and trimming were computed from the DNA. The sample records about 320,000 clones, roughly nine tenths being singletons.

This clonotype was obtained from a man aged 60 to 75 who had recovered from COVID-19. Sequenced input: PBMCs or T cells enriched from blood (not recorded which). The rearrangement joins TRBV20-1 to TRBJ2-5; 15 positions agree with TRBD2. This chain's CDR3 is CSASLGLAGGWETQYF. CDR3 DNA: TGCAGTGCTAGTCTTGGACTAGCGGGAGGGTGGGAGACCCAGTACTTC.